These T cell receptor beta chains were read from a single sample in a study of blood T cell repertoires in COVID-19. Using immunoSEQ multiplex PCR, the repertoire was profiled, and TCRdb retains in-frame clones only, with some absent. Here the sample spans about 220,000 clones, roughly 84% being singletons. Specimen: peripheral blood. The source of these receptors is a woman of 80 years or more with acute or convalescent COVID-19. The CDR3 runs from the conserved cysteine through the conserved F or W. The D gene is left open where the match is weak. Rows may omit the clone size; those that give it use once, few, many or a size class.

19	TRBV6-6	TRBJ1-6	.	TRBD1	CASSSSDRASRYLDSPLHF	TGTGCCAGCAGCTCCTCGGACAGGGCAAGCCGGTATTTGGATTCACCCCTCCACTTT
14	TRBV6-5	TRBJ2-7	.	.	CASRTQGHSYEQYF	TGTGCCAGCAGGACGCAGGGGCACTCCTACGAGCAGTACTTC
15	TRBV6-1	TRBJ2-1	.	.	CASSELVASYNEQFF	TGTGCCAGCAGTGAGCTCGTAGCATCGTACAATGAGCAGTTCTTC
16	TRBV5-1	TRBJ2-1	.	TRBD2	CASSPATGGPHNEQFF	TGCGCCAGCAGCCCAGCTACGGGGGGGCCCCACAATGAGCAGTTCTTC
15	TRBV5-1	TRBJ1-1	.	.	CASSLVGQTPTEAFF	TGCGCCAGCAGCTTGGTTGGACAGACGCCCACTGAAGCTTTCTTT
13	TRBV3-1/TRBV3-2	TRBJ1-4	.	.	CASSAWGGEKLFF	TGTGCCAGCAGCGCCTGGGGAGGCGAAAAACTGTTTTTT
15	TRBV10-3	TRBJ2-3	.	TRBD2	CANSKAGGQSDTQYF	TGTGCCAACTCCAAAGCGGGGGGGCAGTCAGATACGCAGTATTTT
14	TRBV5-1	TRBJ2-5	once	.	CASSLAQTQETQYF	TGCGCCAGCAGCTTGGCTCAGACACAAGAGACCCAGTACTTC
15	TRBV28	TRBJ2-7	.	TRBD2	CASSFVSGGSYEQYF	TGTGCCAGCAGTTTTGTCAGCGGGGGCTCCTACGAGCAGTACTTC
13	TRBV18	TRBJ1-2	.	TRBD1	CASGQGVSYGYTF	TGTGCCAGCGGACAGGGAGTGTCCTATGGCTACACCTTC
15	TRBV7-9	TRBJ1-4	.	.	CASSLEYSLSEKLFF	TGTGCCAGCAGCTTAGAATACAGCTTATCCGAAAAACTGTTTTTT
15	TRBV18	TRBJ2-7	.	TRBD2	CASSPPAGGLHEQYF	TGTGCCAGCTCACCACCGGCGGGGGGGCTGCACGAGCAGTACTTC
15	TRBV7-8	TRBJ2-7	.	TRBD1	CASSQNRDSSYEQYF	TGTGCCAGCAGCCAAAACCGGGACAGTTCCTACGAGCAGTACTTC
18	TRBV19	TRBJ2-6	.	.	CASSVEGGRLSGANVLTF	TGTGCCAGTAGTGTGGAGGGGGGGCGCCTCTCTGGGGCCAACGTCCTGACTTTC
14	TRBV13	TRBJ1-2	.	.	CASSLSGADYGYTF	TGTGCCAGCAGCTTATCAGGGGCTGACTATGGCTACACCTTC
15	TRBV19	TRBJ1-5	.	.	CASSRGAVSTQPQHF	TGTGCCAGTAGTCGGGGGGCGGTATCAACTCAGCCCCAGCATTTT
14	TRBV29-1	TRBJ2-1	.	.	CSVDQTGFGNEQFF	TGCAGCGTTGACCAGACAGGATTCGGCAATGAGCAGTTCTTC
14	TRBV11-2	TRBJ2-7	once	TRBD1	CASSSTGGGYEQYF	TGTGCCAGCAGCTCGACAGGGGGCGGGTACGAGCAGTACTTC
16	TRBV19	TRBJ1-1	.	TRBD1	CASSESGTAYRTEAFF	TGTGCCAGTAGTGAGTCCGGGACAGCGTATCGGACTGAAGCTTTCTTT
15	TRBV7-9	TRBJ2-2	.	TRBD2	CASSLAGGLAGELFF	TGTGCCAGCAGCTTGGCGGGGGGGCTCGCCGGGGAGCTGTTTTTT
13	TRBV12-3/TRBV12-4	TRBJ2-2	.	TRBD1	CAGRTGRTGELFF	TGTGCCGGCAGGACAGGGAGGACCGGGGAGCTGTTTTTT
12	TRBV19	TRBJ1-6	few	.	CATQGRNSPLHF	TGTGCCACCCAGGGTCGGAATTCACCCCTCCACTTT
12	TRBV29-1	TRBJ1-1	once	.	CSVESEVTEAFF	TGCAGCGTTGAATCAGAGGTTACTGAAGCTTTCTTT
14	TRBV25-1	TRBJ1-1	.	TRBD1	CASSGQGTGAEAFF	TGTGCCAGCAGTGGCCAGGGGACAGGCGCTGAAGCTTTCTTT
15	TRBV5-4	TRBJ2-1	.	TRBD2	CASSLGAGAPTEQFF	TGTGCCAGCAGCTTGGGAGCGGGGGCCCCGACTGAGCAGTTCTTC
16	TRBV3-1/TRBV3-2	TRBJ1-2	.	.	CASSQEQAGAGYGYTF	TGTGCCAGCAGCCAAGAGCAAGCAGGGGCAGGGTATGGCTACACCTTC
13	TRBV7-3	TRBJ2-5	.	.	CASSFGSQETQYF	TGTGCCAGCAGCTTTGGCAGCCAAGAGACCCAGTACTTC
15	TRBV7-9	TRBJ1-4	.	.	CASSLGGGANEKLFF	TGTGCCAGCAGCTTAGGAGGGGGTGCTAATGAAAAACTGTTTTTT
13	TRBV19	TRBJ2-2	few	TRBD1	CATGTENTGELFF	TGTGCCACCGGGACAGAAAACACCGGGGAGCTGTTTTTT